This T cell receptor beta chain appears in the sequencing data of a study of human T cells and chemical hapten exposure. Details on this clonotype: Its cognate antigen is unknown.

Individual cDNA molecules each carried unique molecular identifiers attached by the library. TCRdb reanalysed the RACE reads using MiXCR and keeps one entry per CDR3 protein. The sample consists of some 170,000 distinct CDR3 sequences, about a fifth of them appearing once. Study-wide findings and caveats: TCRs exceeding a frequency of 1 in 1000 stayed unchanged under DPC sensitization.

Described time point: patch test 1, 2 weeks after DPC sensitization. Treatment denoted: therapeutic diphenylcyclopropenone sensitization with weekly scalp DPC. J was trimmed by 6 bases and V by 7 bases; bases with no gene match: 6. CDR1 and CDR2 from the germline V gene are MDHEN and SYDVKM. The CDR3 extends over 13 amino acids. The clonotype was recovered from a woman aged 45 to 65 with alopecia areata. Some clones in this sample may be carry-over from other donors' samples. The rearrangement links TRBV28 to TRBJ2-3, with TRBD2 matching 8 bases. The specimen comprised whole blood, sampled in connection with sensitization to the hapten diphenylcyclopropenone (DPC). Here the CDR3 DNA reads TGTGCCAGCACCGGGACTAGTGTGGATACGCAGTATTTT. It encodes CASTGTSVDTQYF.